One and the same sample provided the 25 T cell receptor beta chains below, sequenced in a study of blood T cell repertoires in COVID-19. TCRdb keeps only in-frame clones here, not all; method: immunoSEQ multiplex PCR. The table lists roughly 120,000 clones, around 74% of them singletons. Material for sequencing was peripheral blood. The source of these receptors is a man older than 75 with COVID-19, enrolled during active disease.

The V gene is TRBV28, the J gene TRBJ2-1; weak D call: TRBD2 (6 bases). V lost 5 bases and J lost 9, with 17 bases in between. The length of the CDR3 is 14 residues. CDR1 and CDR2 (germline): MDHEN, SYDVKM. The CDR3 DNA reads as TGTGCCAGCAGTCCGCCCCCGGTCGGGAGTGAGCAGTTCTTC. Encoded protein: CASSPPPVGSEQFF. The whole variable domain, remainder taken from reference TRBV28 and TRBJ2-1, is DVKVTQSSRYLVKRTGEKVFLECVQDMDHENMFWYRQDPGLGLRLIYFSYDVKMKEKGDIPEGYSVSREKKERFSLILESASTNQTSMYLCASSPPPVGSEQFFGPGTRLTVL.

J is TRBJ1-1 and V is TRBV11-2; tentatively, D is TRBD1 (5 bases). The CDR3 length is 12 residues. Trimming pared 1 base from V and 10 bases from J, leaving 10 bases between. Germline V gives CDR1 SGHAT, CDR2 FQNNGV. The CDR3: CASSLVGEAAFF. The CDR3 bases are TGTGCCAGCAGCTTAGTAGGGGAAGCAGCTTTCTTT.

The V call is TRBV7-3, the J call TRBJ2-5; 8 bases agree with TRBD2. The CDR3 consists of 14 residues. The V gene end was trimmed by 5 bases and the J gene end by 5 bases; junction bases not matched to a gene: 7. Germline CDR1 is SGHTA and CDR2 is FQGTGA. The CDR3 DNA sequence: TGTGCCAGCAGCCCCACTAGCGGACGTGAGACCCAGTACTTC. Its translation is CASSPTSGRETQYF.

This clone was seen only a few times. The chain has TRBV28 and TRBJ1-3, with TRBD1 matching 8 bases. V lost 5 bases and J lost 4; bases outside the gene matches: 10. The CDR3 consists of 16 residues. Germline V gene data show CDR1 as MDHEN and CDR2 as SYDVKM. The CDR3 spells CASSPGPGQGGNTIYF. CDR3 nucleotide sequence: TGTGCCAGCAGTCCGGGCCCCGGACAGGGAGGAAACACCATATATTTT.

The chain combines TRBV7-9 with TRBJ1-1, with D unclear. The V gene lost 4 bases and the J gene lost 11 bases, with 11 bases spanning the gap. The CDR3 is made up of 11 amino acids. Per the germline V gene, CDR1 is SEHNR and CDR2 is FQNEAQ (reference sequence). The CDR3 sequence: CASSSEREAFF. The CDR3 nucleotides are TGTGCCAGCAGCTCCGAACGGGAGGCTTTCTTT. The full variable domain, in which reference TRBV7-9 and TRBJ1-1 provide the parts outside the CDR3, is DTGVSQNPRHKITKRGQNVTFRCDPISEHNRLYWYRQTLGQGPEFLTYFQNEAQLEKSRLLSDRFSAERPKGSFSTLEIQRTEQGDSAMYLCASSSEREAFFGQGTRLTVV.

This chain uses TRBV2 with TRBJ1-5, with 7 bases identical to TRBD1. Germline assignment: CDR1 SNHLY and CDR2 FYNNEI. CDR3 length: 14 residues. The V gene end was trimmed by 7 bases and the J gene end by 2 bases; junction bases not matched to a gene: 5. The CDR3 is CASTLGQGNQPQHF. For the CDR3, the DNA is TGTGCCAGCACCCTAGGACAGGGCAATCAGCCCCAGCATTTT.

The rearrangement uses TRBV7-9 and TRBJ2-5, with D tentatively TRBD2 (5 bases). The CDR3 consists of 13 residues. The germline CDR1 and CDR2 sequences are SEHNR and FQNEAQ (reference sequence). Trimming removed 6 bases from V and 5 bases from J, with 13 bases in between. Here the CDR3 reads CASSSGSAETQYF. In DNA form, the CDR3 reads TGTGCCAGCAGTTCGGGATCTGCGGAGACCCAGTACTTC.

V gene TRBV11-2 combines with J gene TRBJ2-7; TRBD1 matches 7 bases. The CDR3 runs 15 residues. Germline-derived CDR1 and CDR2 are SGHAT and FQNNGV. Unmatched junction bases numbered 8, after V lost 2 bases and J lost 4 bases. The CDR3 here is CASSLTTGPRYEQYF. CDR3 sequence (DNA): TGTGCCAGCAGCTTAACGACAGGGCCGAGATACGAGCAGTACTTC.

The rearrangement links TRBV27 to TRBJ2-1; 7 nucleotides line up with TRBD1. Germline V gene data show CDR1 as MNHEY and CDR2 as SMNVEV (reference sequence). J lost 12 bases, V lost 5 bases, and 10 bases had no gene match. This CDR3 region has 13 residues. CDR3 region: CASSTRGSKVQFF. DNA for the CDR3: TGTGCCAGCAGTACCAGGGGGTCGAAGGTGCAGTTCTTC.

The J gene is TRBJ2-1, the V gene TRBV4-1; D is perhaps TRBD2 (5 bases). Trimming left V 4 bases short and J 16 bases short, with 14 bases between. The CDR3 is 11 residues long. CDR1 and CDR2 from the germline V gene are MGHRA and YSYEKL. CDR3 DNA: TGCGCCAGCAGCCGGACTCCAGAGCCCTTCTTC. Protein: CASSRTPEPFF.

This chain uses TRBV6-5 with TRBJ1-1; D uncertain. Looked up from germline, CDR1 is MNHEY and CDR2 is SVGAGI. V shed 2 bases and J shed 3 bases, with 13 bases lying between them. This CDR3 is 15 amino acids long. In DNA, the CDR3 is TGTGCCAGCAGTTACGATGGCTCGAGGCACACTGAAGCTTTCTTT. The encoded protein is CASSYDGSRHTEAFF.

The chain carries TRBV12-5 and TRBJ2-5; 8 positions match TRBD2. Germline assignment: CDR1 LGHNT and CDR2 FRNRAP. Trimming removed 1 base from V and 4 bases from J; junction bases left unmatched: 5. The CDR3 length is 15 residues. CDR3 DNA sequence: TGTGCTAGTGGTTTGGGTCCGGGAGGGGGAGAGACCCAGTACTTC. Translation: CASGLGPGGGETQYF.

The rearrangement links TRBV2 to TRBJ2-1, with 11 positions matching TRBD1. V lost 6 bases, J lost 2 bases, and 3 bases stayed unmatched. In germline, CDR1 is SNHLY, CDR2 FYNNEI. The CDR3 consists of 15 residues. The CDR3 region has the DNA TGTGCCAGCAGCGGGGACAGGGGGACCTACAATGAGCAGTTCTTC. It yields the protein CASSGDRGTYNEQFF.

The chain links TRBV18 to TRBJ1-2; 8 bases line up with TRBD1. J was trimmed by 6 bases and V by 4 bases; bases with no gene match: 10. The CDR3 consists of 15 residues. CDR1 and CDR2 (germline): KGHSH, LQKENI. The CDR3 loop reads CASSLDRGAYHGYTF. Written as DNA, the CDR3 is TGTGCCAGCTCACTCGACAGGGGCGCGTACCATGGCTACACCTTC.

The J gene is TRBJ2-3, the V gene TRBV15; 8 positions match TRBD1. Germline values: CDR1 LNHNV, CDR2 YYDKDF (reference sequence). This CDR3 has 18 amino acids. V trimming: 0 bases; J trimming: 1 base; junction bases outside the gene matches: 9. CDR3: CATSRESRQGWGTDTQYF. The CDR3 nucleotides are TGTGCCACCAGCAGAGAGTCGAGACAGGGGTGGGGCACAGATACGCAGTATTTT.

This clone was observed once. V gene TRBV10-3 combines with J gene TRBJ1-2, with D perhaps matching TRBD1 (5 bases). This CDR3 is built from 14 residues. V was trimmed by 3 bases and J by 3 bases, leaving 11 bases between them. The germline V gene encodes CDR1 ENHRY and CDR2 SYGVKD. The CDR3 here is CAISDPQDDYGYTF. Written as DNA, the CDR3 is TGTGCCATCAGTGACCCACAGGATGACTATGGCTACACCTTC.

This clone was picked up a small number of times. The J gene is TRBJ2-7, the V gene TRBV19; 7 nucleotides match TRBD1. Germline CDR1 LNHDA, CDR2 SQIVND (reference sequence). The CDR3 sequence is 15 residues long. Germline trimming cut 4 bases from V and 0 bases from J; bases unmatched to any gene: 6. CDR3 sequence: CASSTPGQSSYEQYF. CDR3 bases: TGTGCCAGTAGTACGCCGGGACAGAGCTCCTACGAGCAGTACTTC.

V usage is TRBV6-5 and J usage is TRBJ2-3; 10 nucleotides agree with TRBD1. Germline trimming cut 4 bases from V and 2 bases from J; bases unmatched to any gene: 3. The germline V gene has CDR1 MNHEY and CDR2 SVGAGI. The length of the CDR3 is 15 residues. The CDR3 coding sequence is TGTGCCAGCAGTTTGGGACAGGGGTTCACAGATACGCAGTATTTT. It yields the protein CASSLGQGFTDTQYF.

Here the CDR3 reads CSGRQGVFIADTQYF. The CDR3 DNA is TGCAGCGGAAGACAGGGGGTCTTTATCGCAGATACGCAGTATTTT. This chain connects TRBV29-1 to TRBJ2-3, with 9 bases fitting TRBD1. Per the germline V gene, CDR1 is SQVTM and CDR2 is ANQGSEA. The CDR3 length is 15 residues. The J segment lost 4 bases and the V segment lost 7 bases, leaving 12 bases of the junction unmatched.

The chain combines TRBV18 with TRBJ2-5; D is unclear. The CDR3 has 13 amino acids. V was clipped by 3 bases and J by 3 bases, with 8 bases between them. Germline CDR1 is KGHSH and CDR2 is LQKENI. The CDR3, as DNA: TGTGCCAGCTCACCTGGTAGAGAAGAGACCCAGTACTTC. It codes for CASSPGREETQYF.

On this clone itself: At the DNA level, this CDR3 is encoded by other sequences in the same sample as well. This rearrangement joins TRBV18 to TRBJ1-1; D is perhaps TRBD1 (6 bases). Trimming cost V 3 bases and J 1 base, with 9 bases left between them. There are 14 residues in the CDR3. Germline assignment: CDR1 KGHSH and CDR2 LQKENI. The CDR3 DNA sequence: TGTGCCAGCTCACCTCAGGGGTGGAACACTGAAGCTTTCTTT. As protein: CASSPQGWNTEAFF.

The chain combines TRBV6-5 with TRBJ1-1; D gene unclear. Germline V gives CDR1 MNHEY, CDR2 SVGAGI. This CDR3 comprises 14 residues. V was pared by 2 bases and J by 0 bases, with 7 bases between. CDR3 sequence: CASSYDTLNTEAFF. The CDR3 DNA follows: TGTGCCAGCAGTTACGACACCCTGAACACTGAAGCTTTCTTT.

The V gene is TRBV4-1, the J gene TRBJ1-5; D remains unclear. The CDR3 has 15 amino acids. Germline loops: CDR1 MGHRA, CDR2 YSYEKL. Trimming removed 1 base from V and 3 bases from J, with 10 bases in between. CDR3 coding DNA: TGCGCCAGCAGCCAAGGCAGGAGGGACAATCAGCCCCAGCATTTT. As protein: CASSQGRRDNQPQHF.

The rearrangement links TRBV7-3 to TRBJ2-7; D is undetermined. CDR3 length equals 14 residues. Per germline, CDR1 SGHTA and CDR2 FQGTGA. Trimming left V 5 bases short and J 2 bases short, with 13 bases between. The CDR3: CASSPTLAAYEQYF. The DNA for the CDR3 is TGTGCCAGCAGCCCCACCTTAGCCGCCTACGAGCAGTACTTC.

The chain combines TRBV28 with TRBJ2-7; weak D call: TRBD2 (6 bases). Germline CDR1 and CDR2: MDHEN and SYDVKM. The length of the CDR3 is 14 residues. V lost 5 bases and J lost 0, with 11 bases in between. This CDR3 is CASSLERASYEQYF. The CDR3 bases are TGTGCCAGCAGTCTTGAGCGGGCCTCCTACGAGCAGTACTTC.